The clone carrying this T cell receptor beta chain was observed a handful of times. The antigen is undetermined. The germline CDR1 and CDR2 sequences are MRHNA and SNTAGT. The CDR3 contains 15 residues. Germline trimming cut 3 bases from V and 2 bases from J; bases unmatched to any gene: 1. The record originates from a study of a mutant IDH1 vaccine in newly diagnosed glioma. General study results and limits: Of the patients, 85% to 95% had vaccine-induced immune responses. There seemed to be no relation between pseudoprogression and changes in top peripheral T cell clonotypes.

Clones were read by immunoSEQ multiplex PCR, and TCRdb kept only the in-frame ones, dropping some. The data show approximately 50,000 clones, around 85% seen once. Time point here: week 35, safety follow-up. Doses of 300 ug of mutant IDH1 20-mer peptide were given with topical imiquimod. The clonotype was recovered from a middle-aged man with glioma. Sequencing was performed on PBMCs, taken from a glioma patient whose treatment included an IDH1 peptide vaccine. The J gene is TRBJ2-3, the V gene TRBV6-4, with 11 bases identical to TRBD2. This CDR3 is CASSEGLADTDTQYF. CDR3 sequence (DNA): TGTGCCAGCAGTGAGGGACTAGCGGACACAGATACGCAGTATTTT.